One sample yielded the 32 T cell receptor beta chains listed below, sequenced in a study of cytomegalovirus exposure and HLA in healthy donors. Sequenced by immunoSEQ multiplex PCR; TCRdb stores in-frame clones only, minus some. This repertoire shows 200,000 to 300,000 clones, 90% found once; its top ten account for 3.1%. The specimen sequenced was PBMCs. These receptors were collected from a woman younger than 45 in good health and CMV-seronegative.

The chain combines TRBV25-1 with TRBJ2-3; D call uncertain. This CDR3 spans 15 amino acids. CDR1 and CDR2 from the germline V gene are MGHDK and SYGVNS. Trimming stripped 3 bases from V and 0 bases from J, with 10 bases between. In DNA, the CDR3 is TGTGCCAGCAGTGAGGGTGGATCTAGCACAGATACGCAGTATTTT. Protein: CASSEGGSSTDTQYF.

The chain links TRBV7-3 to TRBJ2-5; 9 bases match TRBD2. CDR1 SGHTA and CDR2 FQGTGA come from the germline V gene. This CDR3 has 16 amino acids. J lost 3 bases, V lost 5 bases, and 10 bases had no gene match. CDR3 DNA: TGTGCCAGCAGCCTTACCGGGGTAGCGGGAGAAGAGACCCAGTACTTC. Translation: CASSLTGVAGEETQYF.

This clone was picked up a small number of times. The chain joins TRBV14 to TRBJ2-7; the D is unclear. Germline V gene lookup returns CDR1 SGHDN and CDR2 FVKESK. This CDR3 has 13 residues. Trimming left V 4 bases short and J 6 bases short, with 13 bases between. The CDR3 DNA is TGTGCCAGCAGCCGCGTACAGCCCGGCGAGCAGTACTTC. Translated, it gives CASSRVQPGEQYF.

The chain is built from TRBV7-2 and TRBJ2-7; D unresolved. The CDR3 length is 14 residues. The V gene lost 5 bases and the J gene lost 3 bases, with 14 bases spanning the gap. Germline lookup yields CDR1 SGHTA and CDR2 FQGNSA. CDR3 in amino acids: CASSRRTEHYEQYF. The CDR3 bases are TGTGCCAGCAGCAGGCGGACGGAACACTACGAGCAGTACTTC.

The rearrangement joins TRBV13 to TRBJ2-2; D remains ambiguous. This CDR3 spans 11 amino acids. Germline assignment: CDR1 PRHDT and CDR2 FYEKMQ (reference sequence). Trimming removed 8 bases at V and 2 bases at J, with 3 bases between. The CDR3 DNA reads TGTGCCAGCGGAAACACCGGGGAGCTGTTTTTT. Its protein product is CASGNTGELFF.

The gene calls are TRBV11-3 and TRBJ2-1, with a weak D call TRBD2 (6 bases). CDR1 and CDR2 from the germline V gene are SGHNT and YENEEA. The CDR3 consists of 15 residues. Trimming left V 9 bases short and J 6 bases short, with 21 bases between. The CDR3 here is CASTAGGGTGNEQFF. CDR3 DNA sequence: TGTGCCAGTACCGCCGGTGGCGGGACGGGCAATGAGCAGTTCTTC.

The V gene is TRBV9, the J gene TRBJ2-1; D might be TRBD2 (5 bases). Germline CDR1 is SGDLS and CDR2 is YYNGEE. V was pared by 3 bases and J by 7 bases, with 11 bases between. The length of the CDR3 is 13 residues. The DNA for the CDR3 is TGTGCCAGCAGCGAACTAGTGGGTAATGAGCAGTTCTTC. Protein sequence: CASSELVGNEQFF.

This sequence joins TRBV5-6 and TRBJ2-1; D uncertain. CDR3 length: 15 amino acids. CDR1 and CDR2 from the germline V gene are SGHDT and YYEEEE. The germline V and J ends were trimmed by 2 bases and 0 bases, with 9 bases remaining between them. CDR3 residues: CASSLRRSSYNEQFF. In nucleotides, the CDR3 is TGTGCCAGCAGCTTACGCAGGAGCTCCTACAATGAGCAGTTCTTC.

To note about this clone: This sample includes further DNA sequences coding for the same CDR3. The chain recombines TRBV27 with TRBJ2-7, with no clear D. From germline, CDR1 is MNHEY and CDR2 SMNVEV (reference sequence). Trimming took off 2 bases at V and 3 bases at J, with 5 bases between the two ends. The CDR3 is made up of 12 amino acids. The CDR3 region is CASSLDGYEQYF. In DNA form, the CDR3 reads TGTGCCAGCAGTTTAGATGGCTACGAGCAGTACTTC.

The J gene is TRBJ1-5, the V gene TRBV19, with D perhaps TRBD1 (5 bases). The CDR3 is 19 residues long. V lost 3 bases and J lost 0, with 21 bases in between. Per germline, CDR1 LNHDA and CDR2 SQIVND (reference sequence). CDR3 in amino acids: CASSMVDSTLASSNQPQHF. The CDR3 nucleotides read TGTGCCAGTAGTATGGTTGACAGCACCTTAGCCTCTAGCAATCAGCCCCAGCATTTT. Looking up the rest from reference TRBV19 and TRBJ1-5 gives the full variable domain: DGGITQSPKYLFRKEGQNVTLSCEQNLNHDAMYWYRQDPGQGLRLIYYSQIVNDFQKGDIAEGYSVSREKKESFPLTVTSAQKNPTAFYLCASSMVDSTLASSNQPQHFGDGTRLSIL.

The rearrangement uses TRBV25-1 and TRBJ2-3; 10 nucleotides line up with TRBD1. J was trimmed by 5 bases and V by 3 bases; bases with no gene match: 5. The CDR3 sequence is 15 residues long. Germline V gene sequence: CDR1 MGHDK, CDR2 SYGVNS. The CDR3 is CASSETGGLIDTQYF. As DNA, the CDR3 is TGTGCCAGCAGTGAGACAGGGGGCCTAATAGATACGCAGTATTTT.

There are a few counts of this clone. This chain links TRBV25-1 with TRBJ2-7, with a possible D match to TRBD2 (5 bases). The V and J ends lost 4 bases and 6 bases respectively, with 13 bases between them. Germline loops: CDR1 MGHDK, CDR2 SYGVNS. The CDR3 has 13 amino acids. This CDR3 reads CASSALGVGEQYF. CDR3 bases: TGTGCCAGCAGTGCCCTCGGGGTGGGCGAGCAGTACTTC.

The chain links TRBV2 to TRBJ2-1; 7 bases fit TRBD2. The CDR3 loop spans 15 amino acids. Germline CDR1 SNHLY, CDR2 FYNNEI. V dropped 8 bases and J dropped 0; count of bases not matched to a gene: 7. The CDR3 DNA sequence: TGTGCCAGCCATGAAGCGGGAAGCTCCTACAATGAGCAGTTCTTC. It specifies CASHEAGSSYNEQFF.

This sequence joins TRBV29-1 and TRBJ2-7, with D possibly being TRBD1 or TRBD2 (6 bases each). Trimming took off 5 bases at V and 6 bases at J, with 14 bases between the two ends. The CDR3 consists of 12 residues. CDR1 SQVTM and CDR2 ANQGSEA come from the germline V gene. CDR3 protein: CSVWRDISEQYF. The DNA for the CDR3 is TGCAGCGTTTGGAGGGACATTTCCGAGCAGTACTTC.

V is TRBV4-2 and J is TRBJ2-1, with 7 bases fitting TRBD1. V lost 0 bases, J lost 5 bases, and 10 bases stayed unmatched. Germline V gene lookup returns CDR1 LGHNA and CDR2 YNFKEQ. The CDR3 has 17 residues. The CDR3 is CASSQDKTRGRNNEQFF. CDR3 sequence (DNA): TGTGCCAGCAGCCAAGATAAAACGAGGGGGCGGAACAATGAGCAGTTCTTC.

This clone was seen a single time. The chain recombines TRBV11-2 with TRBJ2-7, with TRBD1 matching over 10 bases. The junction had 11 bases not matched to a gene; V was cut back by 5 bases and J by 7 bases. Germline loops: CDR1 SGHAT, CDR2 FQNNGV. This CDR3 has 15 residues. CDR3 sequence (DNA): TGTGCCAGCAGCCCCCGGACAGGGGGGGGGTCGGAGCAGTACTTC. Its translation is CASSPRTGGGSEQYF.

On this clone itself: Distinct nucleotide sequences in the sample also encode this CDR3. This chain links TRBV7-2 with TRBJ2-7; 7 bases line up with TRBD1. The V segment lost 1 base and the J segment 2 bases; nucleotides outside the gene matches: 2. Germline V gene lookup returns CDR1 SGHTA and CDR2 FQGNSA. The CDR3 is 14 residues long. The CDR3 DNA follows: TGTGCCAGCAGCTTAGGACAGGGTACCTACGAGCAGTACTTC. This sequence encodes CASSLGQGTYEQYF.

The chain has TRBV5-1 and TRBJ2-7; tentative D call: TRBD2 (5 bases). Per the germline V gene, CDR1 is SGHRS and CDR2 is YFSETQ. Trimming stripped 4 bases from V and 4 bases from J, with 18 bases between. This CDR3 is 15 amino acids long. As DNA, the CDR3 is TGCGCCAGCAGCGGAGGACCCACGATAGGGTACGAGCAGTACTTC. This encodes CASSGGPTIGYEQYF. Using reference TRBV5-1 and TRBJ2-7 for the parts outside the CDR3, the full variable domain is KAGVTQTPRYLIKTRGQQVTLSCSPISGHRSVSWYQQTPGQGLQFLFEYFSETQRNKGNFPGRFSGRQFSNSRSEMNVSTLELGDSALYLCASSGGPTIGYEQYFGPGTRLTVT.

This sequence joins TRBV18 and TRBJ2-1; D gene ambiguous. This CDR3 is 12 amino acids long. V lost 4 bases to trimming and J lost 7 bases, with 8 bases between them. Germline CDR1 is KGHSH and CDR2 is LQKENI. This chain's CDR3 is CASSHQMNEQFF. CDR3 nucleotide sequence: TGTGCCAGCTCACACCAGATGAATGAGCAGTTCTTC.

The J gene is TRBJ2-4, the V gene TRBV2; D gene uncertain. The CDR3 covers 15 residues. Germline V gene sequence: CDR1 SNHLY, CDR2 FYNNEI. Trimming pared 2 bases from V and 0 bases from J, leaving 8 bases between. The CDR3 nucleotides read TGTGCCAGCAGTGAACAAGGGCTAGCCAAAAACATTCAGTACTTC. Residues: CASSEQGLAKNIQYF. The full variable domain, in which reference TRBV2 and TRBJ2-4 provide the parts outside the CDR3, is EPEVTQTPSHQVTQMGQEVILRCVPISNHLYFYWYRQILGQKVEFLVSFYNNEISEKSEIFDDQFSVERPDGSNFTLKIRSTKLEDSAMYFCASSEQGLAKNIQYFGAGTRLSVL.

The chain is built from TRBV28 and TRBJ2-7; 10 nucleotides agree with TRBD2. After removal of 5 bases from V and 1 base from J, the junction contained 8 bases not matched to a gene. Looked up from germline, CDR1 is MDHEN and CDR2 is SYDVKM. The CDR3 totals 16 residues. The CDR3 DNA is TGTGCCAGCAGTCCATGGACTAGCGGAGAATCCTACGAGCAGTACTTC. It is translated as CASSPWTSGESYEQYF.

This chain joins TRBV29-1 and TRBJ2-6; 9 bases map to TRBD1. V lost 7 bases and J lost 0; bases outside the gene matches: 7. Germline CDR1 is SQVTM and CDR2 is ANQGSEA. The CDR3 covers 16 residues. The CDR3 coding sequence is TGCAGCGGACCGGGACAGGGCGACTCTGGGGCCAACGTCCTGACTTTC. It codes for CSGPGQGDSGANVLTF.

In nucleotides, the CDR3 is TGTGCCAGCAGTTTATCTCAGGGTCGTTTGGAAGAGACCCAGTACTTC. Translated, it gives CASSLSQGRLEETQYF. The chain carries TRBV28 and TRBJ2-5; maybe TRBD1 (5 bases). Germline loops: CDR1 MDHEN, CDR2 SYDVKM. Trimming took 1 base from V and 3 from J, leaving 15 bases between them. This CDR3 comprises 16 residues.

The genes are TRBV7-2 and TRBJ2-7; D unresolved. The germline gives CDR1 SGHTA, CDR2 FQGNSA. V gave up 0 bases and J gave up 3 bases, with 12 bases separating them. This CDR3 spans 15 amino acids. The CDR3 region is CASSLALNTYYEQYF. As DNA, the CDR3 is TGTGCCAGCAGCTTAGCGCTGAATACCTACTACGAGCAGTACTTC. Full variable domain (rest looked up from reference TRBV7-2 and TRBJ2-7): GAGVSQSPSNKVTEKGKDVELRCDPISGHTALYWYRQSLGQGLEFLIYFQGNSAPDKSGLPSDRFSAERTGGSVSTLTIQRTQQEDSAVYLCASSLALNTYYEQYFGPGTRLTVT.

The V call is TRBV30, the J call TRBJ1-5; perhaps TRBD1 as D (6 bases). This CDR3 has 14 amino acids. V dropped 4 bases and J dropped 3 bases, with 13 bases sitting between them. Germline CDR1 is GTSNPN and CDR2 is SVGIG (reference sequence). The CDR3, as DNA: TGTGCCTGGAACGGGGGGGGCTTCAATCAGCCCCAGCATTTT. This sequence encodes CAWNGGGFNQPQHF.

The rearrangement links TRBV7-6 to TRBJ2-1; tentative D call: TRBD2 (6 bases). V was trimmed by 1 base and J by 3 bases, leaving 7 bases between them. Germline V lookup: CDR1 SGHVS, CDR2 FNYEAQ. This CDR3 has 14 amino acids. This CDR3 is CASSLDGSYNEQFF. Written as DNA, the CDR3 is TGTGCCAGCAGCTTAGACGGGAGCTACAATGAGCAGTTCTTC.

In regard to this clone: Other DNA sequences in the sample encode the same CDR3. V gene TRBV5-4 combines with J gene TRBJ2-7; D remains unclear. Between the trimmed V and J ends, which lost 0 bases and 4 bases, there was a span of 2 bases. CDR3 length: 11 amino acids. Per germline, CDR1 SGHNT and CDR2 YYREEE (reference sequence). The CDR3 spells CASSLGYEQYF. The CDR3 bases are TGTGCCAGCAGCTTGGGGTACGAGCAGTACTTC.

The rearrangement joins TRBV27 to TRBJ1-1; no clear D gene. Germline assignment: CDR1 MNHEY and CDR2 SMNVEV (reference sequence). Between the trimmed V and J ends, which lost 3 bases and 1 base, there was a span of 3 bases. This CDR3 spans 12 amino acids. The CDR3 DNA follows: TGTGCCAGCAGTTTTGGGAACACTGAAGCTTTCTTT. This gives the protein CASSFGNTEAFF.

CDR3 bases: TGCGCCAGCAGCTCGGGACAGGGACCCTATGGCTACACCTTC. This sequence encodes CASSSGQGPYGYTF. The chain has TRBV5-1 and TRBJ1-2, with 9 bases identical to TRBD1. The germline V gene encodes CDR1 SGHRS and CDR2 YFSETQ. The CDR3 runs 14 residues. V was clipped by 3 bases and J by 4 bases; unmatched bases: 4.

The CDR3 protein is CASSRVGQTQYF. CDR3 DNA sequence: TGCGCCAGCAGCCGAGTCGGGCAGACCCAGTACTTC. The chain employs TRBV4-1 and TRBJ2-5; no reliable D call. The V gene lost 4 bases and the J gene lost 6 bases, with 9 bases spanning the gap. The CDR3 covers 12 residues. Germline V gene data show CDR1 as MGHRA and CDR2 as YSYEKL.

V gene TRBV2 combines with J gene TRBJ2-5; D is unclear. Looked up from germline, CDR1 is SNHLY and CDR2 is FYNNEI. The CDR3 length is 14 residues. V gave up 7 bases and J gave up 4 bases, with 16 bases separating them. For the CDR3, the DNA is TGTGCCAGCAACGAAGGTATTTTCCGAGAGACCCAGTACTTC. This translates into CASNEGIFRETQYF.

The J gene is TRBJ2-1, the V gene TRBV4-1, with no clear D. The length of the CDR3 is 13 residues. V was pared by 1 base and J by 9 bases, with 10 bases between. Germline V lookup: CDR1 MGHRA, CDR2 YSYEKL. The CDR3 DNA sequence: TGCGCCAGCAGCCAAGGTGAGGCTAGTGAGCAGTTCTTC. It encodes CASSQGEASEQFF.